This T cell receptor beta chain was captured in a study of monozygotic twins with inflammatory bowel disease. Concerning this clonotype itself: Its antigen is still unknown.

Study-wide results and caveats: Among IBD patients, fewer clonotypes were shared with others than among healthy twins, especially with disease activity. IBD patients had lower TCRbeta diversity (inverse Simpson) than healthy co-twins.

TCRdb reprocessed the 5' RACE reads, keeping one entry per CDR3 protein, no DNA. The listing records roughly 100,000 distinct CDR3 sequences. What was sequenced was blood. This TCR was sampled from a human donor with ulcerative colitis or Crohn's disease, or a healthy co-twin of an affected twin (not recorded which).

The CDR3 region is CASSSGQGYEKLFF. This sequence joins TRBV7-2 and TRBJ1-4; the D gene TCRdb calls, TRBD1, cannot be checked with no DNA. This CDR3 spans 14 amino acids. Germline V gene data show CDR1 as SGHTA and CDR2 as FQGNSA.